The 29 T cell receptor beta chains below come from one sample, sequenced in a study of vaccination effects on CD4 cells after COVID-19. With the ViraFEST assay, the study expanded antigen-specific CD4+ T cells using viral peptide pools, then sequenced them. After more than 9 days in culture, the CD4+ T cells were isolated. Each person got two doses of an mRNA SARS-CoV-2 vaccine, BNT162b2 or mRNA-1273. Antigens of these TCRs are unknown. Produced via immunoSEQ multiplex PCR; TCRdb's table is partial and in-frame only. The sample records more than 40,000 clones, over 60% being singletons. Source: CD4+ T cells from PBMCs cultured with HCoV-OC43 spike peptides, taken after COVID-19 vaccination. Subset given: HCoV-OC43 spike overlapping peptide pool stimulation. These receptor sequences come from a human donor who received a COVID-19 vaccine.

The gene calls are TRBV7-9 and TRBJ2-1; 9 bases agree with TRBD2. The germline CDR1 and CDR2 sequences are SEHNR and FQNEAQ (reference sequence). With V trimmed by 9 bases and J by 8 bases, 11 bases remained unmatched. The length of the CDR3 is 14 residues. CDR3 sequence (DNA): TGTGCCAGTAACGGAGGGACTAGCTTATATGAGCAGTTCTTC. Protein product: CASNGGTSLYEQFF.

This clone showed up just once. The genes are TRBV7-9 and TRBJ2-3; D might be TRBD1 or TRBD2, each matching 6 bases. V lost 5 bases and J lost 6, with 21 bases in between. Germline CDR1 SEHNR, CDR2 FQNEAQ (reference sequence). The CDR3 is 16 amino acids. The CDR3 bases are TGTGCCAGCAGCGCCAACCCGACTAGGGGGGCCGATACGCAGTATTTT. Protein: CASSANPTRGADTQYF.

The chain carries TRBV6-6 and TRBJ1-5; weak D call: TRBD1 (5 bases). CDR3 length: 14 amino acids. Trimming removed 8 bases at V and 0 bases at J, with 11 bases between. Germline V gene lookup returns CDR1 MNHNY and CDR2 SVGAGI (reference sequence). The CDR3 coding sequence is TGTGCCAGCCGAGACGGGGGTAGCAATCAGCCCCAGCATTTT. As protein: CASRDGGSNQPQHF.

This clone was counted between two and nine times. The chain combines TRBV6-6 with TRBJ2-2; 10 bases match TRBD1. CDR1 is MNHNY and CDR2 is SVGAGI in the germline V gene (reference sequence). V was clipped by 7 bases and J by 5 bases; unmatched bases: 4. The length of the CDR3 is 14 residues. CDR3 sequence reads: CASKEDRGTGELFF. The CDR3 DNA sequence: TGTGCCAGCAAAGAGGACAGGGGGACCGGGGAGCTGTTTTTT.

CDR3 sequence reads: CASSPTSTATYEQYF. The DNA for the CDR3 is TGTGCCAGCAGCCCTACCTCGACAGCGACCTACGAGCAGTACTTC. The rearrangement joins TRBV3-1 (or the pseudogene TRBV3-2) to TRBJ2-7; D might be TRBD1 (5 bases). This CDR3 spans 15 amino acids. V dropped 4 bases and J dropped 2 bases, with 15 bases sitting between them. Germline loops: CDR1 LGHDT, CDR2 YNNKEL (reference sequence).

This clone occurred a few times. The CDR3 here is CASSLRKLAGQETQYF. Written as DNA, the CDR3 is TGTGCCAGCAGCCTCCGGAAGCTAGCGGGTCAAGAGACCCAGTACTTC. The V and J genes are TRBV3-1 (or the pseudogene TRBV3-2) and TRBJ2-5; 8 bases align to TRBD2. This CDR3 is 16 amino acids long. The V and J ends lost 4 bases and 2 bases, in that order; junction bases with no gene match: 9. The germline gives CDR1 LGHDT, CDR2 YNNKEL (reference sequence).

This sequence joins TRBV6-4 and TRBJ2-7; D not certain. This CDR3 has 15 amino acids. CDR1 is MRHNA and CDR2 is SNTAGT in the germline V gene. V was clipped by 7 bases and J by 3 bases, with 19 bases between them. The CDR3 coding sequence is TGTGCCAGCACCAACTCGTCGGACGTCGGCTACGAGCAGTACTTC. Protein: CASTNSSDVGYEQYF.

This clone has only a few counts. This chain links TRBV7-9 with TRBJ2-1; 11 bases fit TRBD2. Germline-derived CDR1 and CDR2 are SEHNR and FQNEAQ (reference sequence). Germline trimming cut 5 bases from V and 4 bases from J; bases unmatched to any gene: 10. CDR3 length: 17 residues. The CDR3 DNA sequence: TGTGCCAGCAGCCGAAATACCGGACTAGCGGGTTACAATGAGCAGTTCTTC. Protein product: CASSRNTGLAGYNEQFF. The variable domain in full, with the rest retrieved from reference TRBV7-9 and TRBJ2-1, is DTGVSQNPRHKITKRGQNVTFRCDPISEHNRLYWYRQTLGQGPEFLTYFQNEAQLEKSRLLSDRFSAERPKGSFSTLEIQRTEQGDSAMYLCASSRNTGLAGYNEQFFGPGTRLTVL.

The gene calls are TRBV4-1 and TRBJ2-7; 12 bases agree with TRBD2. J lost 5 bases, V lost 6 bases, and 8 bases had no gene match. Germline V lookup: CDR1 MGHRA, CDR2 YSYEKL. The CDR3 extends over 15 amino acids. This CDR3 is CASRLLAGGPHEQYF. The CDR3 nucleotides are TGCGCCAGCAGACTTCTAGCGGGAGGGCCCCACGAGCAGTACTTC.

In DNA, the CDR3 is TGTGCCAGCAGCTTAGCACGGACACTCGATAGCAATCAGCCCCAGCATTTT. Encoded protein: CASSLARTLDSNQPQHF. This rearrangement joins TRBV7-9 to TRBJ1-5, with D tentatively TRBD1 (5 bases). This CDR3 region has 17 residues. Looked up from germline, CDR1 is SEHNR and CDR2 is FQNEAQ (reference sequence). Trimming took 0 bases from V and 0 from J, leaving 12 bases between them.

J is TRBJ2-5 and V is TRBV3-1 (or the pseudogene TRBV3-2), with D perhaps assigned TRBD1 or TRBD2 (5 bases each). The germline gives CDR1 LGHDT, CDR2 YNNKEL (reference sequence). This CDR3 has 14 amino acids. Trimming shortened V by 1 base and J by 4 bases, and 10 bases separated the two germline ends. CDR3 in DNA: TGTGCCAGCAGCCAAGCTCAGAGGGGAGAGACCCAGTACTTC. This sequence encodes CASSQAQRGETQYF.

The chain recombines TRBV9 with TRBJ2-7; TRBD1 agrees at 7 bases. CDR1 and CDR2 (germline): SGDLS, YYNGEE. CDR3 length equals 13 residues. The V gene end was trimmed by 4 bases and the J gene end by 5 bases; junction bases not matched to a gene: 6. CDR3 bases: TGTGCCAGCAGCTCGCTGACAGGGAACGAGCAGTACTTC. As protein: CASSSLTGNEQYF.

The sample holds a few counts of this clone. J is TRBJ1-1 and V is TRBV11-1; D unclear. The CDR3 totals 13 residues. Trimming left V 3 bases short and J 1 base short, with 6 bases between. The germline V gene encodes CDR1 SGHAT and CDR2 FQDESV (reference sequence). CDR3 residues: CASSLEKNTEAFF. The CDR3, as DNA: TGTGCCAGCAGCTTGGAGAAGAACACTGAAGCTTTCTTT.

The CDR3 sequence: CASSGPGTYSYEQYF. The CDR3 DNA follows: TGTGCCAGCAGTGGTCCCGGGACATACTCCTACGAGCAGTACTTC. V gene TRBV6-2 or TRBV6-3 combines with J gene TRBJ2-7, with a tentative D call TRBD1 (6 bases). The CDR3 is 15 amino acids. Trimming stripped 5 bases from V and 0 bases from J, with 14 bases between. CDR1 and CDR2 (germline): MNHEY, SVGEGT.

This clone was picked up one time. CDR3 nucleotides: TGTGCCAGCAGTCAAATGGGCGGGGGGAATACGCAGTATTTT. It yields the protein CASSQMGGGNTQYF. The chain couples TRBV6-5 to TRBJ2-3; 8 bases map to TRBD2. This CDR3 is 14 amino acids long. Per the germline V gene, CDR1 is MNHEY and CDR2 is SVGAGI. The V gene end was trimmed by 5 bases and the J gene end by 7 bases; junction bases not matched to a gene: 8.

CDR3 DNA sequence: TGTGCCAGCAGCCCGGAGGGGCGGGAGCCCTACGAGCAGTACTTC. This codes for CASSPEGREPYEQYF. The chain links TRBV7-2 to TRBJ2-7; 7 bases fit TRBD2. Germline CDR1 SGHTA, CDR2 FQGNSA. The J segment lost 2 bases and the V segment lost 5 bases, leaving 9 bases of the junction unmatched. The CDR3 contains 15 residues.

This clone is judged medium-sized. The CDR3 DNA reads TGTGCCATCAGTGATTCCGGGACAGTAAACACTGAAGCTTTCTTT. Residues: CAISDSGTVNTEAFF. The rearrangement uses TRBV10-3 and TRBJ1-1, with 7 positions matching TRBD1. CDR1 is ENHRY and CDR2 is SYGVKD in the germline V gene. V shed 3 bases, J shed 2 bases, and the junction held 6 bases outside the gene matches. This CDR3 spans 15 amino acids.

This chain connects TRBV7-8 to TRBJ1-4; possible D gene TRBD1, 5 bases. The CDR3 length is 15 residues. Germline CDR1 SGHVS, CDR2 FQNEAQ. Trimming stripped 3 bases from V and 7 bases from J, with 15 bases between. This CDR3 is CASSFLGAGGEKLFF. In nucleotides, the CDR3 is TGTGCCAGCAGCTTCTTAGGGGCGGGAGGTGAAAAACTGTTTTTT.

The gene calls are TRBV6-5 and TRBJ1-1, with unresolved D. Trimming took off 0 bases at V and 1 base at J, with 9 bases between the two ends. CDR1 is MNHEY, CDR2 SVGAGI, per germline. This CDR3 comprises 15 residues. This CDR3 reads CASSYSNMGNTEAFF. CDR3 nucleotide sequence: TGTGCCAGCAGTTACTCGAACATGGGGAACACTGAAGCTTTCTTT.

CDR3 in amino acids: CASSVGGQGGYEQYF. CDR3 bases: TGTGCCAGCAGCGTAGGAGGACAGGGGGGATACGAGCAGTACTTC. V is TRBV9 and J is TRBJ2-7; TRBD1 agrees at 10 bases. V shed 0 bases and J 4 bases; nucleotides not matched to a gene: 4. Per germline, CDR1 SGDLS and CDR2 YYNGEE. This CDR3 contains 15 residues. Full variable domain (rest looked up from reference TRBV9 and TRBJ2-7): DSGVTQTPKHLITATGQRVTLRCSPRSGDLSVYWYQQSLDQGLQFLIQYYNGEERAKGNILERFSAQQFPDLHSELNLSSLELGDSALYFCASSVGGQGGYEQYFGPGTRLTVT.

CDR3 protein: CASSRDRGLSGANVLTF. CDR3 DNA: TGTGCCAGCAGTCGGGACAGGGGGCTGTCTGGGGCCAACGTCCTGACTTTC. The chain employs TRBV6-6 and TRBJ2-6, with 12 positions matching TRBD1. V was pared by 5 bases and J by 1 base, with 3 bases of the junction left unmatched. Germline lookup yields CDR1 MNHNY and CDR2 SVGAGI (reference sequence). This CDR3 spans 17 amino acids.

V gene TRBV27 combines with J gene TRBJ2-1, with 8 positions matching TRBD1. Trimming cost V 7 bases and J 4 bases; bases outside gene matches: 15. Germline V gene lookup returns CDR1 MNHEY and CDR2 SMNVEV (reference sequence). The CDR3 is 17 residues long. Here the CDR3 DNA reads TGTGCCAGCACTCGGACAGGGTCGTCCCTCGGGTACAATGAGCAGTTCTTC. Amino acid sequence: CASTRTGSSLGYNEQFF.

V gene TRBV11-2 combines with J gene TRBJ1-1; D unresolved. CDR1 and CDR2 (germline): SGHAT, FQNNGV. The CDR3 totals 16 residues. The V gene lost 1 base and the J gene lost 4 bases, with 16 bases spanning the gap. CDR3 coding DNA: TGTGCCAGCAGCTTAGTCGGACGCCAGAAGGGCACTGAAGCTTTCTTT. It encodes CASSLVGRQKGTEAFF. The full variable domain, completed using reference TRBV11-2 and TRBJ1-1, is EAGVAQSPRYKIIEKRQSVAFWCNPISGHATLYWYQQILGQGPKLLIQFQNNGVVDDSQLPKDRFSAERLKGVDSTLKIQPAKLEDSAVYLCASSLVGRQKGTEAFFGQGTRLTVV.

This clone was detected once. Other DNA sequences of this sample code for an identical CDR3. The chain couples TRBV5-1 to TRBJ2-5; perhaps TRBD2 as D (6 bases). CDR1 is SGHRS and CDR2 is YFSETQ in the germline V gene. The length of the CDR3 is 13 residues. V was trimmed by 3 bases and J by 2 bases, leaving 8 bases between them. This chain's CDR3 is CASSWDLQETQYF. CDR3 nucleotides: TGCGCCAGCAGCTGGGACTTACAAGAGACCCAGTACTTC.

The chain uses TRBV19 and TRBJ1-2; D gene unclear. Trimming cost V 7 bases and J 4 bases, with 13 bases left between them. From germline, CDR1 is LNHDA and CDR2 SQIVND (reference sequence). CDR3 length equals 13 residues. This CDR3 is CASTRSTSYGYTF. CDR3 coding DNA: TGTGCCAGTACCCGAAGTACATCCTATGGCTACACCTTC.

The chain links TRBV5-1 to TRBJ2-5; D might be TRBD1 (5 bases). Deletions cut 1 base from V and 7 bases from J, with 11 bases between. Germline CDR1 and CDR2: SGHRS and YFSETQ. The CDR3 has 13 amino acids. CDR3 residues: CASSLTVRGTQYF. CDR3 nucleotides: TGCGCCAGCAGCTTGACGGTTAGGGGGACCCAGTACTTC.

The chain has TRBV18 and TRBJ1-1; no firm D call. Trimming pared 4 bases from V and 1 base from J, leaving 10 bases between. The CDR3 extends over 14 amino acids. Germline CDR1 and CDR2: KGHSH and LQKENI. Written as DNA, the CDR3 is TGTGCCAGCTCACTCTCAACAGAGAACACTGAAGCTTTCTTT. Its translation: CASSLSTENTEAFF. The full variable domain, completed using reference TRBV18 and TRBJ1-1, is NAGVMQNPRHLVRRRGQEARLRCSPMKGHSHVYWYRQLPEEGLKFMVYLQKENIIDESGMPKERFSAEFPKEGPSILRIQQVVRGDSAAYFCASSLSTENTEAFFGQGTRLTVV.

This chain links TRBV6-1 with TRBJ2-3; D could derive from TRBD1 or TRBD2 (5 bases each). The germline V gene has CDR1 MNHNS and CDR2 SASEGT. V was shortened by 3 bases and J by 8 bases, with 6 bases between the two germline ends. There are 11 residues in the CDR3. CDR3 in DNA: TGTGCCAGCAGTGAGGGACCTACGCAGTATTTT. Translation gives CASSEGPTQYF.

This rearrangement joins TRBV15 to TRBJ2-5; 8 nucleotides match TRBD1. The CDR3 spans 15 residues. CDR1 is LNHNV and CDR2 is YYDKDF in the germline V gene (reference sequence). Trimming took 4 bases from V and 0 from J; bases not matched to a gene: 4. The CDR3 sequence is CATSTPDRDQETQYF. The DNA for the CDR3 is TGTGCCACCAGCACCCCGGACAGGGACCAAGAGACCCAGTACTTC.